This is a list of T cell receptor beta chains from one sample in a study of long-term antiretroviral therapy in people with HIV. Method: immunoSEQ multiplex PCR; TCRdb's copy keeps in-frame clones and lacks some. The table shows tens of thousands of clones, with around 89% occurring only once. The sequenced sample was unsorted PBMCs, obtained 3.2 years before starting antiretroviral therapy. All receptors come from a man aged 50 or older with HIV. Each CDR3 is given with its conserved first and last residue. The D gene is left open where the match is weak.

>NA|TRBJ1-1|TRBV5-1
TGCGCCAGCGGCCTAGGAGGCGGCGACACTGAAGCTTTCTTT
CASGLGGGDTEAFF
>NA|TRBJ2-6|TRBV19
TGTGCCAGTAGTATCACAGGCTCTGGGGCCAACGTCCTGACTTTC
CASSITGSGANVLTF
>NA|TRBJ2-7|TRBV18
TGTGCCAGCTCACCACCGTCCAGGGACCCCCACGAGCAGTACTTC
CASSPPSRDPHEQYF
>NA|TRBJ1-6|TRBV30
TGTGCCTGGGCACGGGGAGGCAATTCACCCCTCCACTTT
CAWARGGNSPLHF
>NA|TRBJ2-5|TRBV5-1
TGCGCCAGCAGCCCTTTCAGGGGATCTGAGACCCAGTACTTC
CASSPFRGSETQYF
>TRBD1|TRBJ1-2|TRBV11-3
TGTGCCAGCGTTCTCATGGCCTGGGACAGAGAAAACTATGGCTACACCTTC
CASVLMAWDRENYGYTF
>TRBD1|TRBJ1-2|TRBV7-3
TGTGCCAGCAGCTCCGGGACAGGGAAGTTGGGTGGCTACACCTTC
CASSSGTGKLGGYTF
>TRBD2|TRBJ2-1|TRBV6-4
TGTGCCAGCAGTGACTCGAGTTCGACCGCGGGGGATGAGCAGTTCTTC
CASSDSSSTAGDEQFF
>NA|TRBJ2-3|TRBV28
TGTGCCAGCAGTTTAACCACCCTTTTCAGCACAGATACGCAGTATTTT
CASSLTTLFSTDTQYF
>NA|TRBJ2-5|TRBV19
TGTGCCAGTAGTTCCTCCGGGATATTATATACCCAAGAGACCCAGTACTTC
CASSSSGILYTQETQYF
>NA|TRBJ2-3|TRBV28
TGTGCCAGCAGTTCTTCCGGAGGGAGAACAGATACGCAGTATTTT
CASSSSGGRTDTQYF
>NA|TRBJ2-7|TRBV28
TGTGCCAGCCGACGACCCTACAAGGGGCGCCCCAACGAGCAGTACTTC
CASRRPYKGRPNEQYF